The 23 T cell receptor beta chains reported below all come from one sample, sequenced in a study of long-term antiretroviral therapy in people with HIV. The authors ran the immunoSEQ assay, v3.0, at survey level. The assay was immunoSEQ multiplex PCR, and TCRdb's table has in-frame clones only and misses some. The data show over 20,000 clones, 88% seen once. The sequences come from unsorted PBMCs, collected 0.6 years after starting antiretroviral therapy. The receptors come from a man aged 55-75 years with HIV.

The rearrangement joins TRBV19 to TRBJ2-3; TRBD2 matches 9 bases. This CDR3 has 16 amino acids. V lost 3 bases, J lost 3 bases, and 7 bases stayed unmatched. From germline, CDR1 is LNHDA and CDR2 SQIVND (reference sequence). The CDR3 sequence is CASSMGGAGGTDTQYF. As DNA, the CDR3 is TGTGCCAGTAGTATGGGCGGGGCGGGGGGGACAGATACGCAGTATTTT.

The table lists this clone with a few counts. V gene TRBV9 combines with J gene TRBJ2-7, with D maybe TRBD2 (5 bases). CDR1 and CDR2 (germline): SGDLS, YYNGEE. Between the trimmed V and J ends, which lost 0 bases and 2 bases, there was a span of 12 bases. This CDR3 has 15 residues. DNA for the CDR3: TGTGCCAGCAGCGTAGGGAGCGGAATGACCTACGAGCAGTACTTC. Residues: CASSVGSGMTYEQYF.

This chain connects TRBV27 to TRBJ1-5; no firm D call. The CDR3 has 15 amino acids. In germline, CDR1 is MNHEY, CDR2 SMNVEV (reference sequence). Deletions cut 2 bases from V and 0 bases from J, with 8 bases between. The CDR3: CASSLGIYSNQPQHF. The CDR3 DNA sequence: TGTGCCAGCAGTTTAGGCATTTATAGCAATCAGCCCCAGCATTTT.

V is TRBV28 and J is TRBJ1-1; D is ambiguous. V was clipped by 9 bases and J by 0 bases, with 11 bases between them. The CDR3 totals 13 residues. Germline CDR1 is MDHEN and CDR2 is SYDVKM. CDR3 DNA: TGTGCCAGTGTACAGCCGATGAACACTGAAGCTTTCTTT. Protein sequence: CASVQPMNTEAFF. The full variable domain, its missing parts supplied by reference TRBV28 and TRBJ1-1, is DVKVTQSSRYLVKRTGEKVFLECVQDMDHENMFWYRQDPGLGLRLIYFSYDVKMKEKGDIPEGYSVSREKKERFSLILESASTNQTSMYLCASVQPMNTEAFFGQGTRLTVV.

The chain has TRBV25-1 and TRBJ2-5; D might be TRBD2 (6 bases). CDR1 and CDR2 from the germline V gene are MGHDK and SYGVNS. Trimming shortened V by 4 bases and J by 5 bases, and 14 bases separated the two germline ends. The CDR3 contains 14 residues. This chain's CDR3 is CASSVTSLWETQYF. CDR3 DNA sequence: TGTGCCAGCAGTGTAACTAGCTTATGGGAGACCCAGTACTTC.

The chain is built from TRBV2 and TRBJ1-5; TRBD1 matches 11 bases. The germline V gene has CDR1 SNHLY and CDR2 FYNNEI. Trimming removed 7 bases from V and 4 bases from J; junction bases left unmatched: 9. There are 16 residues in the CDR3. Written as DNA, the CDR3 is TGTGCCAGCAAAGGACAGGGGGCGTATGGAAATCAGCCCCAGCATTTT. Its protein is CASKGQGAYGNQPQHF.

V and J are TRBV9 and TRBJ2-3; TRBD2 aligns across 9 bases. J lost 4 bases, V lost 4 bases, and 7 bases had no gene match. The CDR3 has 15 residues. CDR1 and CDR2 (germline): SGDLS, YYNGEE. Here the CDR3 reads CASSTSGLSADTQYF. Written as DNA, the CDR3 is TGTGCCAGCAGCACTAGCGGGCTTTCGGCAGATACGCAGTATTTT.

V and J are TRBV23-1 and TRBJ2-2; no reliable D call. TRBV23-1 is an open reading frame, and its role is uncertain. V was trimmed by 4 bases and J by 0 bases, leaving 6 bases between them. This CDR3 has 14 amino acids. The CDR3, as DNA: TGCGCCAGCAGTCTGGCAGCGAACACCGGGGAGCTGTTTTTT. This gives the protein CASSLAANTGELFF.

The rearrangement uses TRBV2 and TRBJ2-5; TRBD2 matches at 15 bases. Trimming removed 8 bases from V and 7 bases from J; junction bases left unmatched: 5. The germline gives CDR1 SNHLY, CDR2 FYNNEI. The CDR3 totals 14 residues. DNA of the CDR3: TGTGCCAGCGGACTAGCGGGGGGGCCTATGACCCAGTACTTC. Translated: CASGLAGGPMTQYF.

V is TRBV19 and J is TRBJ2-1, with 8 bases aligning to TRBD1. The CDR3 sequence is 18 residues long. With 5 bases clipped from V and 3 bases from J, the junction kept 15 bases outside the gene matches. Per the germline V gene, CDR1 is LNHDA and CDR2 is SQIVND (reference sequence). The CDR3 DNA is TGTGCCAGTAGTCTCTTAGGACAGGGCGATTATTACTACAATGAGCAGTTCTTC. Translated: CASSLLGQGDYYYNEQFF.

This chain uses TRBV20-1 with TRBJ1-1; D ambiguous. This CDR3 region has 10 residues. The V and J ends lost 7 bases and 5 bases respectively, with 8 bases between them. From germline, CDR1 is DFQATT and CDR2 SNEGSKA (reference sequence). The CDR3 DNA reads TGCAGTGTTATCGATACTGAAGCTTTCTTT. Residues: CSVIDTEAFF.

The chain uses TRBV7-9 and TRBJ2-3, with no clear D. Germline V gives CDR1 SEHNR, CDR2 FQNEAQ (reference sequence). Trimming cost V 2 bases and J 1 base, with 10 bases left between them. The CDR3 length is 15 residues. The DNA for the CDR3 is TGTGCCAGCAGCTTACTTCAACTCGGCACAGATACGCAGTATTTT. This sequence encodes CASSLLQLGTDTQYF.

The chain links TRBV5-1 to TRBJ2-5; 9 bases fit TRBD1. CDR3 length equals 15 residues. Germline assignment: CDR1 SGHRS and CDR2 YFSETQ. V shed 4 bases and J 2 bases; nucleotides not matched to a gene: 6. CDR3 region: CASSRRGQGQETQYF. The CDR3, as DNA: TGCGCCAGCAGCCGCCGAGGACAGGGGCAAGAGACCCAGTACTTC.

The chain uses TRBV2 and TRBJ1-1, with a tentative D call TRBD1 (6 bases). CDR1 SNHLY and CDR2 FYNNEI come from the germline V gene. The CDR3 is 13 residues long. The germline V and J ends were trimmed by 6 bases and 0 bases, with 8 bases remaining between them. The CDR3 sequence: CASRGAMNTEAFF. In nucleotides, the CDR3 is TGTGCCAGCAGGGGGGCTATGAACACTGAAGCTTTCTTT.

This CDR3 reads CASSPRTHNTEAFF. For the CDR3, the DNA is TGTGCCAGCAGCCCCCGGACCCATAACACTGAAGCTTTCTTT. V is TRBV9 and J is TRBJ1-1; no clear D gene. CDR3 length equals 14 residues. The germline V and J ends were trimmed by 4 bases and 2 bases, with 12 bases remaining between them. Germline values: CDR1 SGDLS, CDR2 YYNGEE.

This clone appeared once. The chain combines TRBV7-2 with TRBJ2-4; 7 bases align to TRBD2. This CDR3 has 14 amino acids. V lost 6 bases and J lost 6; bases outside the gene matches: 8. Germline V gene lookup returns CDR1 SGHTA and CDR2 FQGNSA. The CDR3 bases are TGTGCCAGCAGTCCCAGCGGGATTGGAAACATTCAGTACTTC. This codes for CASSPSGIGNIQYF.

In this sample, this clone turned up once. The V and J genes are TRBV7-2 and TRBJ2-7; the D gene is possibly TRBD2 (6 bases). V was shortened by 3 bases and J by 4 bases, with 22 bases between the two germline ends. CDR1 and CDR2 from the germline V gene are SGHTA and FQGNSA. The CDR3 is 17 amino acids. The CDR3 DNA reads TGTGCCAGCAGCTTCCCCGCAGGACCGGGACTCGCTTACGAGCAGTACTTC. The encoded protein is CASSFPAGPGLAYEQYF.

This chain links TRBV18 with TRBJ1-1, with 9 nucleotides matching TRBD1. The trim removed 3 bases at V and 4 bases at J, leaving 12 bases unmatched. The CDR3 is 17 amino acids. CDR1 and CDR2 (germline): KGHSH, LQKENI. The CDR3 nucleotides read TGTGCCAGCTCACCGACCAGGGACAGGGTGGGAGGCACTGAAGCTTTCTTT. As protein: CASSPTRDRVGGTEAFF.

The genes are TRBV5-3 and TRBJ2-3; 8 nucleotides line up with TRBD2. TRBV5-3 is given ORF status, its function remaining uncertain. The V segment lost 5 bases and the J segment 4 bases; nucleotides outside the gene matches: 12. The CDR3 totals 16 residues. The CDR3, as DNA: TGTGCCAGAAGTTGTCTAGCGGGCCAGGTGTCAGATACGCAGTATTTT. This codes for CARSCLAGQVSDTQYF.

CDR3 region: CASSMEGKLFF. Written as DNA, the CDR3 is TGTGCCAGCAGTATGGAGGGAAAACTGTTTTTT. The chain joins TRBV6-1 to TRBJ1-4; D uncertain. Trimming took off 5 bases at V and 10 bases at J, with 8 bases between the two ends. Germline V gives CDR1 MNHNS, CDR2 SASEGT. The CDR3 spans 11 residues.

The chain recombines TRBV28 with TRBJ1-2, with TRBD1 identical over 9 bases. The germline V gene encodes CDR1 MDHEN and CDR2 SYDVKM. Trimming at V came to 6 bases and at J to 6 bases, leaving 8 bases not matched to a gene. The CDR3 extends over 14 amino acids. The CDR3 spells CASRTGTGWNGYTF. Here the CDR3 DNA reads TGTGCCAGCAGGACCGGGACAGGGTGGAATGGCTACACCTTC.

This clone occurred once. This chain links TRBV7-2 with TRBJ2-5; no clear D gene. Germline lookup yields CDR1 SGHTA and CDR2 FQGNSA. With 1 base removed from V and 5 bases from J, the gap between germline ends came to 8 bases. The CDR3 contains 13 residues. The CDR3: CASSLELGETQYF. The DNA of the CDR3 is TGTGCCAGCAGCTTAGAGTTGGGGGAGACCCAGTACTTC.

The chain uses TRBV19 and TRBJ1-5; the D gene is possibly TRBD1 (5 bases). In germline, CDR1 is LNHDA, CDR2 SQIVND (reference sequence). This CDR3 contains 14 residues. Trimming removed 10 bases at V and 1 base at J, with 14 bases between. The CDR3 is CATDAGTSNQPQHF. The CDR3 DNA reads TGTGCCACCGATGCAGGGACGAGCAATCAGCCCCAGCATTTT.